A single sample gave rise to the 24 T cell receptor beta chains below, sequenced in a study of vaccination effects on CD4 cells after COVID-19. The repertoire was sequenced with immunoSEQ multiplex PCR; TCRdb's copy has only in-frame clones and lacks some. The sample includes roughly 35,000 clones, around 69% seen only once; the top ten take over 15%. Pools of viral peptides were used by the ViraFEST assay to expand antigen-specific CD4+ T cells ahead of sequencing. With roughly 9 days of culture completed, CD4+ T cells were isolated. Documented for the person is a PCR-confirmed SARS-CoV-2 infection occurring between March and December 2020. These TCRs are of unknown antigen specificity. Specimen: CD4+ T cells from PBMCs cultured with HCoV-NL63 spike peptides, collected before COVID-19 vaccination. These receptor sequences come from a human donor who had a prior SARS-CoV-2 infection.

The chain carries TRBV5-8 and TRBJ1-5; a possible D gene is TRBD1 (6 bases). Germline V gene sequence: CDR1 SGHTS, CDR2 YDEGEE. Trimming cost V 1 base and J 1 base, with 12 bases left between them. The CDR3 is 16 residues long. CDR3 in amino acids: CASSLWGASSNQPQHF. The CDR3 DNA reads TGTGCCAGCAGCTTGTGGGGGGCGTCGAGCAATCAGCCCCAGCATTTT.

This clone was found a few times. The chain has TRBV19 and TRBJ1-1, with unresolved D. CDR3 length equals 13 residues. V was shortened by 4 bases and J by 0 bases, with 6 bases between the two germline ends. The germline gives CDR1 LNHDA, CDR2 SQIVND (reference sequence). Written as DNA, the CDR3 is TGTGCCAGTAGTACCTCATTGAACACTGAAGCTTTCTTT. Its protein product is CASSTSLNTEAFF.

In its sample, this clone ranks as medium-sized. For the CDR3, the DNA is TGTGCCAGCAGTGAAGCGGGGACTAGCAGCACAGATACGCAGTATTTT. Translation: CASSEAGTSSTDTQYF. The chain uses TRBV6-1 and TRBJ2-3, with TRBD2 matching 9 bases. J gave up 0 bases and V 0 bases, and 1 base lay outside the gene matches. CDR3 length equals 16 residues. In germline, CDR1 is MNHNS, CDR2 SASEGT.

This clone was seen only once. J is TRBJ2-3 and V is TRBV11-3, with TRBD2 as a possible D gene (6 bases). From germline, CDR1 is SGHNT and CDR2 YENEEA. Trimming pared 6 bases from V and 2 bases from J, leaving 21 bases between. This CDR3 has 17 amino acids. The CDR3 nucleotides read TGTGCCAGCAGTTCTGCCCACGGGGGATATTCCACAGATACGCAGTATTTT. Its translation: CASSSAHGGYSTDTQYF.

The V call is TRBV2, the J call TRBJ2-5; unclear D gene. Germline CDR1 SNHLY, CDR2 FYNNEI. CDR3 length: 14 residues. V lost 3 bases to trimming and J lost 7 bases, with 15 bases between them. CDR3 protein: CASSEAQWEGTQYF. CDR3 bases: TGTGCCAGCAGTGAGGCGCAGTGGGAAGGGACCCAGTACTTC.

This clone was detected only a few times. The V and J genes are TRBV25-1 and TRBJ1-2; 7 bases are a match to TRBD1. With 8 bases clipped from V and 4 bases from J, the junction kept 16 bases outside the gene matches. CDR3 length: 16 amino acids. The V gene's germline CDR1 is MGHDK and CDR2 SYGVNS. The DNA for the CDR3 is TGTGCCAGCCGAGTGTCGACAGGGAGAGGACCCTATGGCTACACCTTC. This gives the protein CASRVSTGRGPYGYTF.

This clone was seen a few times. This chain connects TRBV5-4 to TRBJ2-3; TRBD1 is a possible D gene (5 bases). Germline-derived CDR1 and CDR2 are SGHNT and YYREEE (reference sequence). Between the trimmed V and J ends, which lost 5 bases and 0 bases, there was a span of 7 bases. The length of the CDR3 is 13 residues. As DNA, the CDR3 is TGTGCCAGCAGACCAGGGAGCACAGATACGCAGTATTTT. It yields the protein CASRPGSTDTQYF.

The chain is built from TRBV9 and TRBJ2-2; 9 bases align to TRBD2. The germline gives CDR1 SGDLS, CDR2 YYNGEE. This CDR3 is built from 16 residues. Germline trimming cut 3 bases from V and 4 bases from J; bases unmatched to any gene: 7. The CDR3 sequence is CASSASGRPPTGELFF. As DNA, the CDR3 is TGTGCCAGCAGCGCCAGCGGGAGGCCCCCCACCGGGGAGCTGTTTTTT.

In this sample, this clone turned up once. The chain has TRBV30 and TRBJ2-1; 8 nucleotides align to TRBD1. V dropped 4 bases and J dropped 6; count of bases not matched to a gene: 11. CDR1 is GTSNPN, CDR2 SVGIG, per germline (reference sequence). This CDR3 region has 15 residues. This CDR3 is CAWTLRGLISNEQFF. CDR3 coding DNA: TGTGCCTGGACTCTCAGGGGGCTGATCAGCAATGAGCAGTTCTTC.

This chain connects TRBV11-3 to TRBJ1-6; no firm D call. V was pared by 3 bases and J by 5 bases, with 8 bases between. Germline CDR1 and CDR2: SGHNT and YENEEA. This CDR3 has 14 residues. The CDR3 nucleotides are TGTGCCAGCAGCTTTAACGGGGATAATTCACCCCTCCACTTT. This encodes CASSFNGDNSPLHF. Supplemented by reference TRBV11-3 and TRBJ1-6, the full variable domain reads EAGVVQSPRYKIIEKKQPVAFWCNPISGHNTLYWYLQNLGQGPELLIRYENEEAVDDSQLPKDRFSAERLKGVDSTLKIQPAELGDSAVYLCASSFNGDNSPLHFGNGTRLTVT.

This clone has only a few counts. The chain couples TRBV5-6 to TRBJ2-7; TRBD1 matches 7 bases. With 3 bases clipped from V and 3 bases from J, the junction kept 6 bases outside the gene matches. Per germline, CDR1 SGHDT and CDR2 YYEEEE. The CDR3 length is 14 residues. CDR3 DNA: TGTGCCAGCAGCTCCCGGGACAGCATCTACGAGCAGTACTTC. Residues: CASSSRDSIYEQYF.

This clone was counted a few times. V and J are TRBV4-2 and TRBJ2-3, with no clear D. This CDR3 contains 14 residues. Germline CDR1 LGHNA, CDR2 YNFKEQ. The V end lost 3 bases, the J end lost 1 base, and 8 bases lay between the germline ends. CDR3 DNA sequence: TGTGCCAGCAGCCATAGGTCCCGCACAGATACGCAGTATTTT. Residues: CASSHRSRTDTQYF.

The chain combines TRBV10-3 with TRBJ1-1; D unresolved. CDR3 size: 13 residues. CDR1 ENHRY and CDR2 SYGVKD come from the germline V gene. Trimming shortened V by 0 bases and J by 1 base, and 3 bases separated the two germline ends. CDR3 in DNA: TGTGCCATCAGTGAGTCGGAGAACACTGAAGCTTTCTTT. It encodes CAISESENTEAFF.

CDR3 DNA: TGCGCCAGCACTGGACTAGCGGGGGGGCCAACAGATACGCAGTATTTT. This sequence encodes CASTGLAGGPTDTQYF. This chain connects TRBV10-1 to TRBJ2-3; TRBD2 matches at 15 bases. Germline values: CDR1 WNHNN, CDR2 SYGVQD (reference sequence). The CDR3 sequence is 16 residues long. V shed 7 bases, J shed 3 bases, and the junction held 5 bases outside the gene matches.

The chain recombines TRBV27 with TRBJ1-2, with D hard to call. Per the germline V gene, CDR1 is MNHEY and CDR2 is SMNVEV (reference sequence). Trimming stripped 6 bases from V and 7 bases from J, with 18 bases between. This CDR3 has 14 residues. This chain's CDR3 is CASRTFFSTAGYTF. CDR3 bases: TGTGCCAGCAGAACTTTTTTTTCGACTGCTGGCTACACCTTC.

The genes are TRBV24-1 and TRBJ2-3, with 8 bases fitting TRBD1. CDR3 length: 18 residues. Losses at the gene ends were 4 bases for V and 2 bases for J; bases not matched to a gene: 13. Per germline, CDR1 KGHDR and CDR2 SFDVKD. CDR3 in amino acids: CATSEFGTGQDDTDTQYF. For the CDR3, the DNA is TGTGCCACCAGTGAATTTGGAACGGGACAGGACGACACAGATACGCAGTATTTT.

This chain joins TRBV5-6 and TRBJ2-7; D is uncertain. Between the trimmed V and J ends, which lost 0 bases and 4 bases, there was a span of 14 bases. The CDR3 runs to 15 residues. Germline CDR1 reads SGHDT; CDR2 reads YYEEEE. Here the CDR3 reads CASSLGYPRYYEQYF. CDR3 sequence (DNA): TGTGCCAGCAGCTTGGGCTACCCGAGGTATTACGAGCAGTACTTC.

The V call is TRBV5-5, the J call TRBJ1-6; D uncertain. The CDR3 has 16 residues. Trimming left V 1 base short and J 0 bases short, with 8 bases between. Per germline, CDR1 SGHKS and CDR2 YYEKEE (reference sequence). The CDR3 loop is CASSLRQSSYNSPLHF. The CDR3 nucleotides read TGTGCCAGCAGCTTGAGGCAGAGCTCCTATAATTCACCCCTCCACTTT.

The J gene is TRBJ2-5, the V gene TRBV30; D call uncertain. There are 14 residues in the CDR3. CDR1 and CDR2 from the germline V gene are GTSNPN and SVGIG (reference sequence). V was cut by 0 bases and J by 5 bases, with 13 bases left in between. CDR3 protein: CAWSVRAVTETQYF. CDR3 sequence (DNA): TGTGCCTGGAGTGTAAGGGCCGTAACGGAGACCCAGTACTTC.

The chain joins TRBV5-1 to TRBJ2-5, with 7 positions matching TRBD1. Germline V gene sequence: CDR1 SGHRS, CDR2 YFSETQ. The CDR3 is made up of 15 amino acids. V shed 4 bases, J shed 1 base, and the junction held 7 bases outside the gene matches. The CDR3 spells CASSDPRTGQETQYF. The CDR3 nucleotides read TGCGCCAGCAGCGACCCACGGACAGGCCAAGAGACCCAGTACTTC.

This clone was found a few times. The chain has TRBV6-4 and TRBJ2-3; tentatively, D is TRBD1 (5 bases). V lost 5 bases, J lost 1 base, and 13 bases lay in between. Germline CDR1 is MRHNA and CDR2 is SNTAGT. This CDR3 is built from 15 residues. The CDR3 sequence: CASSPLGEGTDTQYF. The CDR3 coding sequence is TGTGCCAGCAGTCCTCTAGGGGAAGGCACAGATACGCAGTATTTT.

This chain connects TRBV4-3 to TRBJ1-5; D is uncertain. From germline, CDR1 is LGHNA and CDR2 YSLEER. Trimming cost V 1 base and J 6 bases, with 7 bases left between them. This CDR3 comprises 13 residues. The CDR3 DNA reads TGCGCCAGCAGCCAAGGGTTTGGTCAGCCCCAGCATTTT. It translates to CASSQGFGQPQHF.

The V and J genes are TRBV19 and TRBJ2-5; D gene unclear. Germline lookup yields CDR1 LNHDA and CDR2 SQIVND (reference sequence). Trimming stripped 3 bases from V and 5 bases from J, with 13 bases between. This CDR3 spans 14 amino acids. CDR3 sequence reads: CASSMVGRLETQYF. CDR3 nucleotide sequence: TGTGCCAGTAGTATGGTCGGACGGTTGGAGACCCAGTACTTC.

This clone has more than one count but fewer than ten. V is TRBV7-3 and J is TRBJ1-6; possibly TRBD1 for D (5 bases). V lost 5 bases and J 5 bases, leaving 10 bases between the germline ends. CDR1 is SGHTA, CDR2 FQGTGA, per germline. The CDR3 spans 14 residues. The CDR3 protein is CASSIQGNNSPLHF. DNA for the CDR3: TGTGCCAGCAGCATTCAGGGAAATAATTCACCCCTCCACTTT.